The present T cell receptor beta chain was sequenced within a study of molecular identifiers for immune sequencing clone quantification. Broader study findings: Clone sizes that are highly expanded could be underestimated when identical TCR molecules share a barcode. Under 1% of molecules in naive cells, but over 99% of effector molecules, belonged to clones above 20 RNA copies.

About this clonotype: Its antigen is unknown.

MiXCR, run by TCRdb on the PCR reads, gives a single entry per CDR3 protein. The top ten hold approximately 1.1% of the sample, which has approximately 90,000 distinct CDR3 sequences, around a fifth seen once. The CDR3 is made up of 15 amino acids. CDR1 and CDR2 from the germline V gene are MNHEY and SMNVEV (reference sequence). V lost 6 bases, J lost 5 bases, and 6 bases stayed unmatched. A CD8+CD4-CCR7+CD45RA+ phenotype served as the sorting definition for naive CD8 T cells. Sequencing input: naive CD8+ T cells from blood, with Jurkat cell RNA spiked in. Subset denoted: FACS-sorted CD8+CD4-CCR7+CD45RA+ naive T cells. V and J are TRBV27 and TRBJ2-5; 13 bases fit TRBD2. The TCR was taken from a human donor in good health. Some libraries in this study had Jurkat cell RNA spiked in. The DNA for the CDR3 is TGTGCCAGCAGACTTACTAGCGGGAGGGGCGAGACCCAGTACTTC. Amino acid sequence: CASRLTSGRGETQYF.